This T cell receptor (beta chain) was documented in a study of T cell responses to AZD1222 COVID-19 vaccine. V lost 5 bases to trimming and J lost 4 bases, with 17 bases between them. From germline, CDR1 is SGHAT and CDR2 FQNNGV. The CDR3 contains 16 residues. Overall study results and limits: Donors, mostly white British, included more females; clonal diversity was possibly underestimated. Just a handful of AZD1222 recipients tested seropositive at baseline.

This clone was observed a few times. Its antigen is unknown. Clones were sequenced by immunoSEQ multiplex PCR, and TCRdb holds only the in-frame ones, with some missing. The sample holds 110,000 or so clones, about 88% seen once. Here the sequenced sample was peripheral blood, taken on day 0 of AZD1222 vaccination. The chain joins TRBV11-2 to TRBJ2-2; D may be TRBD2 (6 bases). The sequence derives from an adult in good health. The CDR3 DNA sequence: TGTGCCAGCAGCGGTTTCGGGGGATCCTTCACCGGGGAGCTGTTTTTT. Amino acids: CASSGFGGSFTGELFF.